The rows below give T cell receptor beta chains drawn from one sample of a study of Tregs in tolerant kidney transplant recipients. Sequencing used immunoSEQ multiplex PCR; TCRdb keeps in-frame clones, though not all of them. This sample carries 45,000 to 55,000 clones, roughly nine tenths of them seen once, and the ten largest clones take about 16%. Here the sequenced sample was CD8+ T cells from blood (PBMCs), taken 24 months after the transplant. These receptors came from a human patient who received a combined kidney and bone marrow transplant. Some T cells may be transferred from the graft donor. The CDR3 runs from the conserved cysteine through the conserved F or W.

CDR3aa: CASSPRDLSYNSPLHF
v_gene: TRBV9
j_gene: TRBJ1-6

CDR3aa: CASSQGLPGDSYEQYF
v_gene: TRBV4-3
j_gene: TRBJ2-7

CDR3aa: CASSSHRVNYGYTF
v_gene: TRBV9
j_gene: TRBJ1-2

CDR3aa: CASSSTSGSSYNEQFF
v_gene: TRBV7-2
j_gene: TRBJ2-1

CDR3aa: CASIGTSGGTDTQYF
v_gene: TRBV2
j_gene: TRBJ2-3

CDR3aa: CASSPYTDTQYF
v_gene: TRBV5-4
j_gene: TRBJ2-3

CDR3aa: CASSKAHEVGEKLFF
v_gene: TRBV21-1
j_gene: TRBJ1-4

CDR3aa: CASSYGTGVEDTQYF
v_gene: TRBV5-6
j_gene: TRBJ2-3

CDR3aa: CASSTGQGEFYGYTF
v_gene: TRBV5-1
j_gene: TRBJ1-2

CDR3aa: CAIKGSSGSLDSYNEQFF
v_gene: TRBV2
j_gene: TRBJ2-1

CDR3aa: CASSPRAGGEQYF
v_gene: TRBV7-6
j_gene: TRBJ2-7

CDR3aa: CASSLTGQGAIYYEQYF
v_gene: TRBV13
j_gene: TRBJ2-7

CDR3aa: CASSQGVTLDAEAFF
v_gene: TRBV4-3
j_gene: TRBJ1-1

CDR3aa: CASSILLGEQYF
v_gene: TRBV19
j_gene: TRBJ2-7

CDR3aa: CASSYAVASGQETQYF
v_gene: TRBV6-5
j_gene: TRBJ2-5

CDR3aa: CASSHAENTEAFF
v_gene: TRBV19
j_gene: TRBJ1-1

CDR3aa: CASSSPGLAGTRNTGELFF
v_gene: TRBV7-6
j_gene: TRBJ2-2

CDR3aa: CASSFFSREPYEQYF
v_gene: TRBV7-9
j_gene: TRBJ2-7

CDR3aa: CASSQDRGQGRYF
v_gene: TRBV4-3
j_gene: TRBJ2-5

CDR3aa: CASSIGDYTEAFF
v_gene: TRBV19
j_gene: TRBJ1-1

CDR3aa: CASSSPGQTKANGYTF
v_gene: TRBV7-9
j_gene: TRBJ1-2

CDR3aa: CASSFHRGESTGELFF
v_gene: TRBV6-5
j_gene: TRBJ2-2

CDR3aa: CASSLTSGGATDTQYF
v_gene: TRBV9
j_gene: TRBJ2-3

CDR3aa: CASSPGTGVFGELFF
v_gene: TRBV6-6
j_gene: TRBJ2-2

CDR3aa: CASSIGTGGNSPLHF
v_gene: TRBV19
j_gene: TRBJ1-6

CDR3aa: CASSVGERGYEQYF
v_gene: TRBV9
j_gene: TRBJ2-7

CDR3aa: CASSQVIAGGPNTQYF
v_gene: TRBV4-2
j_gene: TRBJ2-3

CDR3aa: CASSYSGLGETQYF
v_gene: TRBV6-5
j_gene: TRBJ2-5

CDR3aa: CAHQEGGRADTQYF
v_gene: TRBV10-3
j_gene: TRBJ2-3

CDR3aa: CASSLGRGQGASPSYGYTF
v_gene: TRBV7-9
j_gene: TRBJ1-2

CDR3aa: CASSPPGSYEQYF
v_gene: TRBV27
j_gene: TRBJ2-7

CDR3aa: CASSTSGSISREQYF
v_gene: TRBV21-1
j_gene: TRBJ2-7

CDR3aa: CASSRPQKRGSQDSEQYF
v_gene: TRBV23-1
j_gene: TRBJ2-7

CDR3aa: CASSRGGVPLAGSTDTQYF
v_gene: TRBV4-3
j_gene: TRBJ2-3

CDR3aa: CASSDPRTSASNEQFF
v_gene: TRBV9
j_gene: TRBJ2-1

CDR3aa: CSVVTGVASTDTQYF
v_gene: TRBV29-1
j_gene: TRBJ2-3

CDR3aa: CASSTVVWNEQFF
v_gene: TRBV27
j_gene: TRBJ2-1

CDR3aa: CASSAMGQGSGYTF
v_gene: TRBV9
j_gene: TRBJ1-2

CDR3aa: CASSAGVYEQYF
v_gene: TRBV5-4
j_gene: TRBJ2-7

CDR3aa: CASSFRGFSSYEQYF
v_gene: TRBV28
j_gene: TRBJ2-7

CDR3aa: CASSLEGGRQIDTQYF
v_gene: TRBV7-9
j_gene: TRBJ2-3

CDR3aa: CASSQEWRGIQETQYF
v_gene: TRBV4-3
j_gene: TRBJ2-5

CDR3aa: CASSTSRVREQYF
v_gene: TRBV10-1
j_gene: TRBJ2-7

CDR3aa: CASSIYFPGQGKYEQYF
v_gene: TRBV11-2
j_gene: TRBJ2-7

CDR3aa: CASSHVIPPGQGAYEQYF
v_gene: TRBV4-3
j_gene: TRBJ2-7

CDR3aa: CATSTGTSASYNEQFF
v_gene: TRBV15
j_gene: TRBJ2-1

CDR3aa: CASSLFGTVNIQYF
v_gene: TRBV7-2
j_gene: TRBJ2-4

CDR3aa: CASSIAGLSYEQYF
v_gene: TRBV19
j_gene: TRBJ2-7

CDR3aa: CASSYKGARETQYF
v_gene: TRBV6-5
j_gene: TRBJ2-5

CDR3aa: CASSRDSYEQYF
v_gene: TRBV14
j_gene: TRBJ2-7

CDR3aa: CASTPLTEAYQYAFF
v_gene: TRBV11-1
j_gene: TRBJ1-1

CDR3aa: CASSYGPAYEQYF
v_gene: TRBV2
j_gene: TRBJ2-7

CDR3aa: CASSLVTGLNTEAFF
v_gene: TRBV7-9
j_gene: TRBJ1-1

CDR3aa: CASRRRETQYF
v_gene: TRBV28
j_gene: TRBJ2-5

CDR3aa: CASSLVRGNNEQFF
v_gene: TRBV5-4
j_gene: TRBJ2-1

CDR3aa: CSVEEGGDGETQYF
v_gene: TRBV29-1
j_gene: TRBJ2-5

CDR3aa: CASSLAGSNQPQHF
v_gene: TRBV27
j_gene: TRBJ1-5

CDR3aa: CAWSVGDRVEQYF
v_gene: TRBV30
j_gene: TRBJ2-7

CDR3aa: CASSPLGPPDTQYF
v_gene: TRBV19
j_gene: TRBJ2-3

CDR3aa: CASKTWGLSDQPQHF
v_gene: TRBV6-1
j_gene: TRBJ1-5